This T cell receptor (beta chain) was observed in a study of shared T cell receptors in the human thymus. Per germline, CDR1 MNHEY and CDR2 SMNVEV (reference sequence). This CDR3 is built from 16 residues. V trimming: 2 bases; J trimming: 3 bases; junction bases outside the gene matches: 4. TCRdb's table, derived via immunoSEQ multiplex PCR, lists solely in-frame clones and lacks some. The sample has approximately 580,000 clones, around 82% seen once. These records were also assigned to another study, of human thymus T cells. That paper adds: Thymic tissue was derived from resections collected during corrective heart surgery. Biased V and J segment usage appeared in thymus and peripheral blood.

The chain links TRBV27 to TRBJ2-3, with TRBD1 identical over 11 bases. This sequence was found in a boy under two years old with a congenital heart defect. Sequencing was carried out using thymocytes. CDR3 coding DNA: TGTGCCAGCAGTTTAAGGGACAGGGGGGGGACAGATACGCAGTATTTT. Its translation: CASSLRDRGGTDTQYF.